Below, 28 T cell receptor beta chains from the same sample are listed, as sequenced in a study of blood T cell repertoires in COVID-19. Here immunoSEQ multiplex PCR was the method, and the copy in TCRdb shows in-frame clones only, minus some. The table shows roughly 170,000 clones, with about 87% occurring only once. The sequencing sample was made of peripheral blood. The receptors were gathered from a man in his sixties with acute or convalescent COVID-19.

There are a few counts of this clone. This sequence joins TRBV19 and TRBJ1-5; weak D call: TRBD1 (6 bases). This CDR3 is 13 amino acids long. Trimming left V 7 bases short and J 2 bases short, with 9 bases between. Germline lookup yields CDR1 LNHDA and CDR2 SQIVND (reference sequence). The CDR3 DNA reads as TGTGCCAGTACCCGACAGGGCAATCAGCCCCAGCATTTT. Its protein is CASTRQGNQPQHF.

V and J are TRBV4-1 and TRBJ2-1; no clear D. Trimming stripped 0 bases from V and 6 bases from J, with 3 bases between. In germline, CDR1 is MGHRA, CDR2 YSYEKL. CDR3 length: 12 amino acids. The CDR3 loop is CASSQDLNEQFF. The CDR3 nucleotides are TGCGCCAGCAGCCAAGATCTCAATGAGCAGTTCTTC.

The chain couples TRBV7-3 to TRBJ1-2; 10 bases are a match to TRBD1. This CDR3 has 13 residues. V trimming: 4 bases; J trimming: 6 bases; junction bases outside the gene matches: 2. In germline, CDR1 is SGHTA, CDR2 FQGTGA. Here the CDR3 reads CASSYGTGDGYTF. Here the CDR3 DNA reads TGTGCCAGCAGCTATGGGACAGGGGATGGCTACACCTTC.

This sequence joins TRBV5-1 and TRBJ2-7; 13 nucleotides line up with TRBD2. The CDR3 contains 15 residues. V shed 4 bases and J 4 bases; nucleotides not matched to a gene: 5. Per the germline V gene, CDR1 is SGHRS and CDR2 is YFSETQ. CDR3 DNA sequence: TGCGCCAGCAGCCTCGGACTAGCGGGAGTTTACGAGCAGTACTTC. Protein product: CASSLGLAGVYEQYF.

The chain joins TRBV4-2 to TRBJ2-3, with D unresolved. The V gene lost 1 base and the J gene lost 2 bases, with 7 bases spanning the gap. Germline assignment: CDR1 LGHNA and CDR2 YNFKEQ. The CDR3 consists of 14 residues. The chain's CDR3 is CASSQGRFTDTQYF. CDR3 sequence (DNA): TGTGCCAGCAGCCAAGGTCGGTTCACAGATACGCAGTATTTT.

CDR3 region: CASSKSYSTEAFF. The CDR3 coding sequence is TGTGCCAGCAGCAAATCTTATAGCACTGAAGCTTTCTTT. This rearrangement joins TRBV6-2 or TRBV6-3 to TRBJ1-1, with D hard to call. V was shortened by 6 bases and J by 4 bases, with 12 bases between the two germline ends. The CDR3 length is 13 residues. CDR1 and CDR2 (germline): MNHEY, SVGEGT.

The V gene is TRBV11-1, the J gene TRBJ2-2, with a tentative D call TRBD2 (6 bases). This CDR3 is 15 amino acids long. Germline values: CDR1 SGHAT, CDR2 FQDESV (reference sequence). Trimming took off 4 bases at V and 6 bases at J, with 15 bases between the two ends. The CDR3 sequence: CASSSTAGRPGELFF. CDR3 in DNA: TGTGCCAGCAGCTCGACGGCAGGGAGGCCCGGGGAGCTGTTTTTT.

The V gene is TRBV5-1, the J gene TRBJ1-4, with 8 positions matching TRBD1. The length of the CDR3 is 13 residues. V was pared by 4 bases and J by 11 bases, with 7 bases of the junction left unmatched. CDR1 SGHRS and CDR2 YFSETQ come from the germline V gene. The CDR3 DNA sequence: TGCGCCAGCAGCCCGGGACAGGTCAATAAACTGTTTTTT. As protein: CASSPGQVNKLFF.

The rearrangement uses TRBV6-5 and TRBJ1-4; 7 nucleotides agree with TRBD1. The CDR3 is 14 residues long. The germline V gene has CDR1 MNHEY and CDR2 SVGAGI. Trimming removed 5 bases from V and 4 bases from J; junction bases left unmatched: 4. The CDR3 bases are TGTGCCAGCAGTCCGGGACAGTATAATGAAAAACTGTTTTTT. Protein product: CASSPGQYNEKLFF.

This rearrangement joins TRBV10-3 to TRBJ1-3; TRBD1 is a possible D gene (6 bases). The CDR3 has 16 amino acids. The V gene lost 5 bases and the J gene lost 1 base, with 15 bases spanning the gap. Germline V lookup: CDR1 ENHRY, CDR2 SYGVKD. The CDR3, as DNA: TGTGCCATCAGTCGGAGACAGGCGGCGTCTGGAAACACCATATATTTT. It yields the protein CAISRRQAASGNTIYF.

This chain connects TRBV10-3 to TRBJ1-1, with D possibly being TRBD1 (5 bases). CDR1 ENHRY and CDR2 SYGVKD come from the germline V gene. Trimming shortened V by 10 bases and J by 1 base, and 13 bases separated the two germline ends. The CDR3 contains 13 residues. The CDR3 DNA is TGTGCCACCCTACAGGTTACGAACACTGAAGCTTTCTTT. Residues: CATLQVTNTEAFF.

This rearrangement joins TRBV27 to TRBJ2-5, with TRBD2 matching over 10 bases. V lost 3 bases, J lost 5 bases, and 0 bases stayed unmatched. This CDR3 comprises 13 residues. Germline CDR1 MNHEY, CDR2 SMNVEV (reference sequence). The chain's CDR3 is CASSFSGGETQYF. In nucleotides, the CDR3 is TGTGCCAGCAGTTTTAGCGGGGGGGAGACCCAGTACTTC.

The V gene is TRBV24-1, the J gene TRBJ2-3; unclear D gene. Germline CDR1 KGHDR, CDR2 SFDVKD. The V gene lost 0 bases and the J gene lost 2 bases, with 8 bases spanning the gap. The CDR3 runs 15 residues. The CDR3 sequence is CATSDLRQATDTQYF. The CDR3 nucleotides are TGTGCCACCAGTGATTTGAGGCAGGCCACAGATACGCAGTATTTT.

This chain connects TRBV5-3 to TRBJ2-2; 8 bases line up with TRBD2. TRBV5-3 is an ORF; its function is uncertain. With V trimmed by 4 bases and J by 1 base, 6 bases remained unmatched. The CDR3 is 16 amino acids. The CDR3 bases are TGTGCCAGAAGCCTGCGAGCGGGGGAGAACACCGGGGAGCTGTTTTTT. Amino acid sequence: CARSLRAGENTGELFF.

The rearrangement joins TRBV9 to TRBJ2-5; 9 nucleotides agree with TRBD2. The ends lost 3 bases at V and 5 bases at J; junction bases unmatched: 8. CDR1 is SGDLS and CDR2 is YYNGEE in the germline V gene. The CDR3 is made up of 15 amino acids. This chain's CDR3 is CASSASGGPWETQYF. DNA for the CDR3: TGTGCCAGCAGCGCAAGCGGGGGGCCATGGGAGACCCAGTACTTC.

The CDR3 loop reads CASRIGVEQFF. The CDR3 coding sequence is TGCGCCAGCAGAATCGGAGTCGAGCAGTTCTTC. This chain links TRBV5-1 with TRBJ2-1; D is unclear. This CDR3 contains 11 residues. Deletions cut 5 bases from V and 10 bases from J, with 10 bases between. The germline V gene encodes CDR1 SGHRS and CDR2 YFSETQ.

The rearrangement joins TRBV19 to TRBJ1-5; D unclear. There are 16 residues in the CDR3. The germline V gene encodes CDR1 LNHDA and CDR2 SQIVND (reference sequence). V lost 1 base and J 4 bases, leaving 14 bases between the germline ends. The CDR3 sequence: CASSIGRGQENQPQHF. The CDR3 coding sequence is TGTGCCAGTAGTATAGGACGAGGGCAGGAAAATCAGCCCCAGCATTTT.

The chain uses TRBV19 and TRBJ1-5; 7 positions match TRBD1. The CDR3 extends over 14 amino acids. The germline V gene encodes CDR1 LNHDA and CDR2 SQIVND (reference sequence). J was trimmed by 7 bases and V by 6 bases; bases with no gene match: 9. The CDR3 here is CASRSPGGEQPQHF. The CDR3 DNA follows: TGTGCCAGTAGATCGCCAGGGGGTGAACAGCCCCAGCATTTT. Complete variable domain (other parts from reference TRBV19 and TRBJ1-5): DGGITQSPKYLFRKEGQNVTLSCEQNLNHDAMYWYRQDPGQGLRLIYYSQIVNDFQKGDIAEGYSVSREKKESFPLTVTSAQKNPTAFYLCASRSPGGEQPQHFGDGTRLSIL.

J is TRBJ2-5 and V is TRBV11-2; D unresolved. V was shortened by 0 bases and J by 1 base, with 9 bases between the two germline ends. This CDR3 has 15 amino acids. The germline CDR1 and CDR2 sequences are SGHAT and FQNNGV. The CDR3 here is CASSLDGHSQETQYF. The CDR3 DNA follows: TGTGCCAGCAGCTTAGATGGGCATTCCCAAGAGACCCAGTACTTC.

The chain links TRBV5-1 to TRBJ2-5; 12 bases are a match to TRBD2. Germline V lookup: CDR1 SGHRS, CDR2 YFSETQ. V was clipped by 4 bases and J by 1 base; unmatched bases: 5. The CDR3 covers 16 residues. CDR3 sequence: CASSQGLAGSQETQYF. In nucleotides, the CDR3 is TGCGCCAGCAGCCAAGGACTAGCGGGGTCCCAAGAGACCCAGTACTTC. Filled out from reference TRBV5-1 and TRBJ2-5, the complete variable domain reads KAGVTQTPRYLIKTRGQQVTLSCSPISGHRSVSWYQQTPGQGLQFLFEYFSETQRNKGNFPGRFSGRQFSNSRSEMNVSTLELGDSALYLCASSQGLAGSQETQYFGPGTRLLVL.

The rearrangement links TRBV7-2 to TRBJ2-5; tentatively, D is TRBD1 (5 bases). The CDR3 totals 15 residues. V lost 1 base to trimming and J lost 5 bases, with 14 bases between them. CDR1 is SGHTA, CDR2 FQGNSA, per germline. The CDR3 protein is CASSLEGRAGETQYF. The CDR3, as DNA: TGTGCCAGCAGCTTAGAGGGCAGAGCAGGGGAGACCCAGTACTTC. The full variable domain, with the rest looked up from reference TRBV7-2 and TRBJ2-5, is GAGVSQSPSNKVTEKGKDVELRCDPISGHTALYWYRQSLGQGLEFLIYFQGNSAPDKSGLPSDRFSAERTGGSVSTLTIQRTQQEDSAVYLCASSLEGRAGETQYFGPGTRLLVL.

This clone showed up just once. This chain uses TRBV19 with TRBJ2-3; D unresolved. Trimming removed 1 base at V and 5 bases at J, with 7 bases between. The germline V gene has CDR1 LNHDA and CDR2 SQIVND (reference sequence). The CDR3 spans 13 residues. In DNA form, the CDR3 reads TGTGCCAGTAGTATAGGTGAGAGAGATACGCAGTATTTT. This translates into CASSIGERDTQYF.

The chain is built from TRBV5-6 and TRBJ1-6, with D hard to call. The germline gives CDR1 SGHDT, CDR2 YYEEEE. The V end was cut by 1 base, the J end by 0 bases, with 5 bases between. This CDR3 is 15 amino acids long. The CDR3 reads CASSLTSSYNSPLHF. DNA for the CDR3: TGTGCCAGCAGCTTGACGAGCTCCTATAATTCACCCCTCCACTTT.

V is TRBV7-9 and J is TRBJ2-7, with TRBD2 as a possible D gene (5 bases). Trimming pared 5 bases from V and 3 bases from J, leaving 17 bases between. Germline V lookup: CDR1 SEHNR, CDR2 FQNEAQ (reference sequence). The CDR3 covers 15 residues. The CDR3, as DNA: TGTGCCAGCAGCGACCCGCGTACCGGACTCTACGAGCAGTACGTC. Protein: CASSDPRTGLYEQYV.

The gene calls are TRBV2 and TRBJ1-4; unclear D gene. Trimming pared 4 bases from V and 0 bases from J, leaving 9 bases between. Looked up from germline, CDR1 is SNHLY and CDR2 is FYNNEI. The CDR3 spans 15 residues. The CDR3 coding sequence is TGTGCCAGCAGTGGGGGAGTAGCAACTAATGAAAAACTGTTTTTT. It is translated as CASSGGVATNEKLFF.

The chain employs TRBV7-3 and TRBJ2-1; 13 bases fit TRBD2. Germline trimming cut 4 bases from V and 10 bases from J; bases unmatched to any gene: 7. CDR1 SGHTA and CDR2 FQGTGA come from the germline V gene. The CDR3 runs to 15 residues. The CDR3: CASSSTSGRGLEQFF. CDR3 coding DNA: TGTGCCAGCAGCTCCACTAGCGGGAGGGGTCTAGAGCAGTTCTTC.

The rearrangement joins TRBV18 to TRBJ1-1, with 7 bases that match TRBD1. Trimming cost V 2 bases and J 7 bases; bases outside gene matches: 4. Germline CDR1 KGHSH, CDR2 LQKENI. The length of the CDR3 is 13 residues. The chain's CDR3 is CASSPRDRVEAFF. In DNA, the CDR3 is TGTGCCAGCTCACCAAGAGACAGGGTTGAAGCTTTCTTT.

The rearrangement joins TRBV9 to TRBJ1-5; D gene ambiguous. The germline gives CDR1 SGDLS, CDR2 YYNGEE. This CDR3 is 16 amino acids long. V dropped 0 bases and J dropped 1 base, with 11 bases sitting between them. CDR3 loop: CASSVGKGGSNQPQHF. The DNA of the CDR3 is TGTGCCAGCAGCGTAGGAAAGGGAGGGAGCAATCAGCCCCAGCATTTT.